This T cell receptor beta chain emerged from a study of post-analysis software for immune sequencing data. Across the study: Included among the disease courses, which were recorded for the cohort, were relapsing-remitting, secondary progressive and progressive-relapsing multiple sclerosis. The study, taken as a whole, reports: Significantly lower normalized Chao1 diversity was seen in multiple sclerosis patients than in controls. Controls had lower frequencies than patients of 4 or 5 TRBV segments, which included TRBV5-6, TRBV5-1 and TRBV20-1.

Tagging with unique molecular identifiers was a feature of the TCR beta cDNA libraries. TCRdb analysed the PCR reads with MiXCR anew, one entry per CDR3 protein. Here the sample spans 700,000 to 900,000 distinct CDR3 sequences, about 45% being singletons. Per germline, CDR1 MNHEY and CDR2 SVGEGT. The ends were cut back, 7 bases at V and 4 bases at J, with 14 bases in the middle. CDR3 length equals 14 residues. Worth noting for this clonotype: Its antigen remains unidentified.

The rearrangement links TRBV6-2 or TRBV6-3 to TRBJ1-5; possibly TRBD1 for D (6 bases). The sequencing sample was made of blood. The clonotype originates from a girl between 5 and 17 years old with multiple sclerosis. CDR3 protein: CASINGGANQPQHF. Here the CDR3 DNA reads TGTGCCAGCATCAACGGGGGGGCAAATCAGCCCCAGCATTTT.